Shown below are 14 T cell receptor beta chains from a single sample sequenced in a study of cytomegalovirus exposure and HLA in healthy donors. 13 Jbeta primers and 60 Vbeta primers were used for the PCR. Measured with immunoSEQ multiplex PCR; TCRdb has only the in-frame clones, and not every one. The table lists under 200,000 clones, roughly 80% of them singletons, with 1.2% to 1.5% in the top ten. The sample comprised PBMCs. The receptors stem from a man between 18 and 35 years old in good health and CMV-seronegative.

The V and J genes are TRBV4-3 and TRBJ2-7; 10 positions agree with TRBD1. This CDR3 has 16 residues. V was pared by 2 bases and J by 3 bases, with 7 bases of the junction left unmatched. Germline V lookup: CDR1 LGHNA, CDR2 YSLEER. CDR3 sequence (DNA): TGCGCCAGCAGCCAACGCCCAGACAGGGGGCTCTACGAGCAGTACTTC. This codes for CASSQRPDRGLYEQYF.

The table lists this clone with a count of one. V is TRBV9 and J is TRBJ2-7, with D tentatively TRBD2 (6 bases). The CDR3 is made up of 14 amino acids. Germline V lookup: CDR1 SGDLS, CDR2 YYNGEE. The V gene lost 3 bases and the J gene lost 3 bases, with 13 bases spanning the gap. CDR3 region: CASSAGTSYYEQYF. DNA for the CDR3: TGTGCCAGCAGCGCCGGGACTTCCTACTACGAGCAGTACTTC.

The CDR3: CASRQRQGNGYTF. CDR3 nucleotide sequence: TGTGCCAGCAGACAACGACAGGGTAATGGCTACACCTTC. This chain uses TRBV14 with TRBJ1-2; 7 nucleotides agree with TRBD1. Trimming took 6 bases from V and 6 from J; bases not matched to a gene: 7. CDR3 size: 13 residues. Germline V gives CDR1 SGHDN, CDR2 FVKESK. Full variable domain (outside the CDR3, taken from reference TRBV14 and TRBJ1-2): EAGVTQFPSHSVIEKGQTVTLRCDPISGHDNLYWYRRVMGKEIKFLLHFVKESKQDESGMPNNRFLAERTGGTYSTLKVQPAELEDSGVYFCASRQRQGNGYTFGSGTRLTVV.

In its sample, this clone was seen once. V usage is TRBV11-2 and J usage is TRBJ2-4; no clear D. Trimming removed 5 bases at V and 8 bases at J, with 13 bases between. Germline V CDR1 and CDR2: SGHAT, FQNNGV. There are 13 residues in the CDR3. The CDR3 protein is CASSLRGADIQYF. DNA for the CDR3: TGTGCCAGCAGCCTGCGAGGTGCTGACATTCAGTACTTC.

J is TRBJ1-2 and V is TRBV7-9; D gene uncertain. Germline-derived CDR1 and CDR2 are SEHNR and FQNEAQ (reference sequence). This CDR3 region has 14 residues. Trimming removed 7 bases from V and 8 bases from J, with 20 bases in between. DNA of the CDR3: TGTGCCAGCACCACCCCTTTAGCCCGTGGGGGCTACACCTTC. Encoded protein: CASTTPLARGGYTF.

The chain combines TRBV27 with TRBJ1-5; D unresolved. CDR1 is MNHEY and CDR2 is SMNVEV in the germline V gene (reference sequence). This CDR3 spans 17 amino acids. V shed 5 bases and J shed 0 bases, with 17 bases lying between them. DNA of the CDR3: TGTGCCAGCAGTCGTGGATCGGGGAAATATAGCAATCAGCCCCAGCATTTT. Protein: CASSRGSGKYSNQPQHF.

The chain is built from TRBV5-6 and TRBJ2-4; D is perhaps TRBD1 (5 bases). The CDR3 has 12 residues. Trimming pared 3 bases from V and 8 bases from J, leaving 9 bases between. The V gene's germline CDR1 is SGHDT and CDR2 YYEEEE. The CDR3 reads CASSSTGYIQYF. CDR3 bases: TGTGCCAGCAGCTCCACAGGTTACATTCAGTACTTC.

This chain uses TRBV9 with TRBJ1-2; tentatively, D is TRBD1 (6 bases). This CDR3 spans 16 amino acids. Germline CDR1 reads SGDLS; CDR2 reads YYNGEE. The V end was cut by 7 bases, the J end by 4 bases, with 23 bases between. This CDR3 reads CASGPVGGARSYGYTF. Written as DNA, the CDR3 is TGTGCCAGCGGCCCCGTTGGGGGGGCACGGAGCTATGGCTACACCTTC.

CDR3: CSVRVDRGQPQHF. CDR3 DNA: TGCAGCGTTCGCGTGGACAGGGGGCAGCCCCAGCATTTT. V and J are TRBV29-1 and TRBJ1-5, with 10 bases identical to TRBD1. V shed 5 bases and J 7 bases; nucleotides not matched to a gene: 5. CDR3 length: 13 amino acids. The germline V gene encodes CDR1 SQVTM and CDR2 ANQGSEA.

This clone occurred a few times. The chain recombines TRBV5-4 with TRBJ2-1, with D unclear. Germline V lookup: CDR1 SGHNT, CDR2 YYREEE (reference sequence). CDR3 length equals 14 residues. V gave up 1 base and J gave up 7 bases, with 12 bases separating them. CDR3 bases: TGTGCCAGCAGCTTGTTACTTGCTAGGAATGAGCAGTTCTTC. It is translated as CASSLLLARNEQFF.

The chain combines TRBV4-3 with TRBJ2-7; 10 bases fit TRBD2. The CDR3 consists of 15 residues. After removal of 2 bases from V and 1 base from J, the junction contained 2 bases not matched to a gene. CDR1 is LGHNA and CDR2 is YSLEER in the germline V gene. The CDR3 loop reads CASSQILAGSYEQYF. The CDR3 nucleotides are TGCGCCAGCAGCCAAATACTAGCGGGGTCCTACGAGCAGTACTTC.

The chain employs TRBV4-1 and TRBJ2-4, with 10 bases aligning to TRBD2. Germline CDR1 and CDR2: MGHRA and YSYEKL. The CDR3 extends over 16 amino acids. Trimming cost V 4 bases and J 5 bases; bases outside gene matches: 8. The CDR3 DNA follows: TGCGCCAGCAGCCGGCTAGCGGGAGAGGAGGAAAACATTCAGTACTTC. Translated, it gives CASSRLAGEEENIQYF.

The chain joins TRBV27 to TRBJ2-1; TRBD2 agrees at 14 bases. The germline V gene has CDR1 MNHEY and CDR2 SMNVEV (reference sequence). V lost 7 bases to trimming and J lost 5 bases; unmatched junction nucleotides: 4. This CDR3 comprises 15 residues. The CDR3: CASTQGLAGDNEQFF. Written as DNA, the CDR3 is TGTGCCAGCACCCAGGGACTAGCGGGGGACAATGAGCAGTTCTTC.

The CDR3, as DNA: TGTGCCAGCAGCTTATCAGCAGGGTCCTCGGACACCGGGGAGCTGTTTTTT. It encodes CASSLSAGSSDTGELFF. The rearrangement joins TRBV7-9 to TRBJ2-2; perhaps TRBD1 as D (5 bases). This CDR3 contains 17 residues. CDR1 SEHNR and CDR2 FQNEAQ come from the germline V gene (reference sequence). Trimming cost V 2 bases and J 3 bases, with 16 bases left between them.